The 5 T cell receptor beta chains presented below share a single source sample, sequenced in a study of T-cell memory formation after mild COVID-19. One entry per CDR3 protein results from TCRdb running MiXCR on the 5' RACE reads. The data show around 300,000 distinct CDR3 sequences, approximately 13% seen once. Material: PBMCs or a T cell subset sorted from them (not recorded which). The receptors were sampled from a man between 18 and 29 years old who had mild COVID-19 (a few samples of this study predate the infection). Cell type and time point are not known.

As concerns this clonotype: At one end the junction does not follow the germline gene, possibly because of a read error. The V call is TRBV27, the J call TRBJ2-2; possible D gene TRBD2, 6 bases. This CDR3 is 16 amino acids long. Germline CDR1 reads MNHEY; CDR2 reads SMNVEV (reference sequence). This CDR3 reads CDSSLWAGRRTGELFF. CDR3 DNA sequence: TGTGACAGCAGTTTATGGGCGGGACGACGAACCGGGGAGCTGTTTTTT.

The rearrangement joins TRBV7-2 to TRBJ2-3; D might be TRBD2 (6 bases). This CDR3 spans 13 amino acids. V was shortened by 7 bases and J by 2 bases, with 10 bases between the two germline ends. From germline, CDR1 is SGHTA and CDR2 FQGNSA. CDR3: CASTGGDTDTQYF. In nucleotides, the CDR3 is TGTGCCAGCACCGGAGGGGACACAGATACGCAGTATTTT.

This clonotype has a handful of counts. V and J are TRBV10-3 and TRBJ2-7; D is unclear. This CDR3 spans 14 amino acids. Trimming removed 2 bases from V and 1 base from J, with 9 bases in between. Germline values: CDR1 ENHRY, CDR2 SYGVKD. The CDR3 is CAISERNNSYEQYV. The CDR3 bases are TGTGCCATCAGTGAGAGGAACAATTCCTACGAGCAGTACGTC.

The rearrangement links TRBV9 to TRBJ2-3, with 8 bases aligning to TRBD2. Looked up from germline, CDR1 is SGDLS and CDR2 is YYNGEE. Trimming cost V 0 bases and J 2 bases; bases outside gene matches: 5. The length of the CDR3 is 16 residues. DNA for the CDR3: TGTGCCAGCAGCGTAGGATGGCGGGGGGCCACAGATACGCAGTATTTT. It is translated as CASSVGWRGATDTQYF.

The sample holds a few counts of this clonotype. The V call is TRBV1, the J call TRBJ2-7; the DNA was not used to check the table's D call, TRBD2. TRBV1 is reported as a pseudogene. This CDR3 has 14 amino acids. The CDR3 region has the DNA TGCACCAGCAGCCTAGGGACTGAAGTGAACGAGCAGTACGTC. It specifies CTSSLGTEVNEQYV.